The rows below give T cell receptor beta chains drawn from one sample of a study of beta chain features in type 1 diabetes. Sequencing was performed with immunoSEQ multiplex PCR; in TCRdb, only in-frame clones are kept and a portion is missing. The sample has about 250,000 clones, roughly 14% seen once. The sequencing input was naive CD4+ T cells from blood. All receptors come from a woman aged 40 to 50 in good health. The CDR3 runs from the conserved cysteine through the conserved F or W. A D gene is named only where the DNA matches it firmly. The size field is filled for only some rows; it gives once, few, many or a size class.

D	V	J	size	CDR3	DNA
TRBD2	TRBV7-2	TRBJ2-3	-	CASSSGLAGGTDTQYF	TGTGCCAGCAGCTCGGGACTAGCGGGGGGCACAGATACGCAGTATTTT
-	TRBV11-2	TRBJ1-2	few	CASSRTATGGSYGYTF	TGTGCCAGCAGCCGGACGGCGACCGGAGGGTCTTATGGCTACACCTTC
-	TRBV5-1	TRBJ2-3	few	CASSFNTDTQYF	TGCGCCAGCAGCTTTAACACAGATACGCAGTATTTT
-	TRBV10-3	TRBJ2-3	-	CAGGYGSTDTQYF	TGTGCCGGGGGGTACGGTAGCACAGATACGCAGTATTTT
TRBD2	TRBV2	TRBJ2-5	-	CASSEVLFRLAGTSGGEETQYF	TGTGCCAGCAGTGAAGTCCTATTCAGATTGGCGGGGACTAGCGGGGGCGAAGAGACCCAGTACTTC
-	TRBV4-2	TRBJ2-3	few	CASSQIAPGMTDTQYF	TGTGCCAGCAGCCAAATAGCCCCCGGCATGACAGATACGCAGTATTTT
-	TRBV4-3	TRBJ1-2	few	CASSQGGDGYTF	TGCGCCAGCAGCCAAGGGGGCGATGGCTACACCTTC
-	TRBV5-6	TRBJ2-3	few	CASSSFTGTSTDTQYF	TGTGCCAGCAGCTCTTTCACGGGAACTAGCACAGATACGCAGTATTTT
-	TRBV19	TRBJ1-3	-	CASSYLVSGNTIYF	TGTGCCAGTAGTTATCTCGTCTCTGGAAACACCATATATTTT
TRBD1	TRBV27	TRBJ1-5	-	CASSSRAGGMGAGNQPQHF	TGTGCCAGCTCAAGTAGGGCAGGGGGCATGGGGGCAGGCAATCAGCCCCAGCATTTT
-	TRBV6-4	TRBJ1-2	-	CASSGAYGYTF	TGTGCCAGCAGTGGGGCCTATGGCTACACCTTC
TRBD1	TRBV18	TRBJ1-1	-	CASSPTGGGRGDTEAFF	TGTGCCAGCTCACCAACTGGAGGGGGCAGGGGGGACACTGAAGCTTTCTTT
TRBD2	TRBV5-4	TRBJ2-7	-	CASSEGPSGGLSYEQYF	TGTGCCAGCAGCGAGGGACCTAGCGGGGGCCTGTCCTACGAGCAGTACTTC
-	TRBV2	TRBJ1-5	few	CASTQDYGDQPQHF	TGTGCCAGCACCCAGGACTATGGCGATCAGCCCCAGCATTTT
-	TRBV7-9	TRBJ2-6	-	CASSLQGFGANVLTF	TGTGCCAGCAGCTTACAGGGGTTTGGGGCCAACGTCCTGACTTTC
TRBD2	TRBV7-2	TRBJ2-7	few	CASSPSGRLSYEQYF	TGTGCCAGCAGTCCTAGCGGGCGCCTTTCCTACGAGCAGTACTTC
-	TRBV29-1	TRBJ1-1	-	CSVGGRTSPEAFF	TGCAGCGTTGGCGGCAGGACATCCCCTGAAGCTTTCTTT
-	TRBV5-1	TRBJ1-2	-	CASSSQTGATNYGYTF	TGCGCCAGCAGCTCCCAGACAGGAGCCACTAACTATGGCTACACCTTC
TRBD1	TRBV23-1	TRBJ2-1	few	CASSPDWDRDYNEQFF	TGCGCCAGCAGCCCGGACTGGGACAGGGACTACAATGAGCAGTTCTTC
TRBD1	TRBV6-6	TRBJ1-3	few	CASSYTGGDTIYF	TGTGCCAGCAGTTACACAGGGGGGGACACCATATATTTT
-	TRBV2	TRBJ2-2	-	CASRQQGNTGELFF	TGTGCCAGCAGACAACAGGGGAACACCGGGGAGCTGTTTTTT
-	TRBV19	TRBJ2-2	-	CASSAVASTGELFF	TGTGCCAGTAGTGCGGTAGCAAGCACCGGGGAGCTGTTTTTT
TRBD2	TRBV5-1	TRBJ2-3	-	CASSLERRGSTDTQYF	TGCGCCAGCAGCTTGGAACGGCGGGGGAGCACAGATACGCAGTATTTT
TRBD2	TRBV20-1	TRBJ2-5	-	CSARLAETQYF	TGCAGTGCCAGACTAGCGGAGACCCAGTACTTC
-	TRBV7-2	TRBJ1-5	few	CASSLLGTRLDQPQHF	TGTGCCAGCAGCTTACTGGGGACAAGGCTGGATCAGCCCCAGCATTTT
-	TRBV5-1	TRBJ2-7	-	CASSSQGSEQYF	TGCGCCAGCAGCTCCCAGGGGTCCGAGCAGTACTTC
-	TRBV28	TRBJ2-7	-	CASSSEGEGSSYEQYF	TGTGCCAGCAGTTCCGAGGGGGAAGGAAGCTCCTACGAGCAGTACTTC
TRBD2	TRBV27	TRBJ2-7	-	CASRSPRRLAGAQSSYEQYF	TGTGCCAGCAGATCCCCCAGGCGACTAGCGGGGGCCCAAAGCTCCTACGAGCAGTACTTC
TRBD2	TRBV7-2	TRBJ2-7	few	CASSIGSSGQGSYEQYF	TGTGCCAGCAGCATCGGATCTAGCGGCCAAGGTTCCTACGAGCAGTACTTC
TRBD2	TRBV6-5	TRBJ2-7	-	CASSYSLAGPSYEQYF	TGTGCCAGCAGTTACTCCCTAGCGGGACCTTCCTACGAGCAGTACTTC
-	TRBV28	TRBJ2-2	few	CASLENRGGLFF	TGTGCCAGCCTTGAAAACAGGGGAGGGCTGTTTTTT
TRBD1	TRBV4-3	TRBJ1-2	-	CASSQDIGTGGFNGYTF	TGCGCCAGCAGCCAAGATATTGGGACAGGGGGTTTCAATGGCTACACCTTC
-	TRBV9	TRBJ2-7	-	CASSASDRSSYEQYF	TGTGCCAGCAGCGCTTCAGACAGGAGCTCCTACGAGCAGTACTTC
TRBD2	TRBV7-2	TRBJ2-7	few	CASSFRRVATRGGSYEQYF	TGTGCCAGCAGCTTTCGACGGGTGGCCACCCGGGGGGGGTCCTACGAGCAGTACTTC
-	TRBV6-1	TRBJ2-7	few	CASSQTHHYEQYF	TGTGCCAGCAGTCAGACACACCACTACGAGCAGTACTTC
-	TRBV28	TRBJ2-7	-	CASSKSGVFF	TGTGCCAGCAGCAAGTCCGGGGTTTTCTTC